This TCR beta chain was identified during a study of beta chain features in type 1 diabetes. Study-level findings and limits: Lower insertion and higher deletion counts appeared at VDJ junctions in type 1 diabetes patients. Type 1 diabetes patients showed a moderate but significant shortening of TCRB CDR3s in all four CD4+ subsets. There was no resolution here of whether HLA type influences TCRB rearrangement.

The germline gives CDR1 LGHNT, CDR2 FRNRAP. The CDR3 is 14 amino acids. Trimming left V 6 bases short and J 4 bases short, with 14 bases between. This clone has a single count. Its antigen remains unknown. The isolated RNA, all of it, was reverse transcribed, so expressed TCRB transcripts were what got sequenced. This table comes from immunoSEQ multiplex PCR, and its TCRdb copy is limited to in-frame clones, with some not included. The repertoire has approximately 600,000 clones, under 15% of them found once; the top ten carry more than 0.095%. Sequenced input: naive CD4+ T cells from blood. This TCR derives from a man between 25 and 39 years old with type 1 diabetes. This sequence joins TRBV12-5 and TRBJ2-3, with D uncertain. CDR3 coding DNA: TGTGCTAGTGGCGAGCTTTGGCGCCCAGATACGCAGTATTTT. Encoded protein: CASGELWRPDTQYF. The variable domain in full, completed from reference TRBV12-5 and TRBJ2-3, reads DARVTQTPRHKVTEMGQEVTMRCQPILGHNTVFWYRQTMMQGLELLAYFRNRAPLDDSGMPKDRFSAEMPDATLATLKIQPSEPRDSAVYFCASGELWRPDTQYFGPGTRLTVL.